One sample yielded the 8 T cell receptor beta chains listed below, sequenced in a study of T cell therapy after organ transplantation (dated by TCRdb to the late 2010s). The library relied on the immunoSEQ multiplex PCR assay. Sourced from immuneACCESS, this table was stored by TCRdb with only in-frame sequences that have V and J called. A share of the clones is absent; for the studies checked, an unresolved V gene accounts for under half, and the remainder has no known explanation. Recorded for this sample are around 19,000 clones; 80% to 85% of them occurred a single time. 35% to 40% of the sample is taken by the ten largest. The antigens these receptors bind are not known. The time point tag for this specimen amounts to: 20-29 weeks after completion of therapy. Sequenced material: CD8+ T cells from blood, taken after autologous CMV-specific T cell therapy. The source is a human patient who had received a solid organ transplant and had CMV disease. Some T cells may originate with the graft donor following a transplant.

This rearrangement joins TRBV7-9 to TRBJ2-5, with D perhaps matching TRBD1 (6 bases). The DNA end is more similar to TRBJ2-7, so the J call may be wrong. This CDR3 contains 15 residues. The germline V gene encodes CDR1 SEHNR and CDR2 FQNEAQ (reference sequence). CDR3 DNA sequence: TGTGCCAGCGGTTCGGACAGCTTACATGGCTACGAGCAGTACTTC. It is translated as CASGSDSLHGYEQYF.

This chain connects TRBV5-6 to TRBJ2-1; tentatively, D is TRBD2 (6 bases). This CDR3 contains 14 residues. Germline CDR1 and CDR2: SGHDT and YYEEEE. Trimming stripped 4 bases from V and 8 bases from J, with 16 bases between. CDR3 sequence: CASSGETSFDEQFF. CDR3 DNA: TGTGCCAGCAGCGGCGAGACTAGTTTCGATGAGCAGTTCTTC.

This rearrangement joins TRBV7-9 to TRBJ1-2, with no clear D. Germline V CDR1 and CDR2: SEHNR, FQNEAQ (reference sequence). The CDR3 loop spans 12 amino acids. With 7 bases removed from V and 4 bases from J, the gap between germline ends came to 10 bases. The DNA for the CDR3 is TGTGCCAGCAAGGCCGGCAGCTATGGCTACACCTTC. Translating it yields CASKAGSYGYTF.

CDR3 sequence reads: CASSQDRNREYEQYF. The CDR3 nucleotides read TGCGCCAGCAGCCAAGATAGGAACAGGGAGTACGAGCAGTACTTC. This sequence joins TRBV4-3 and TRBJ2-7; possibly TRBD1 for D (6 bases). The length of the CDR3 is 15 residues. The germline V gene has CDR1 LGHNA and CDR2 YSLEER. Trimming removed 0 bases from V and 4 bases from J, with 13 bases in between.

The chain links TRBV11-3 to TRBJ2-1; 8 bases fit TRBD2. Unmatched junction bases numbered 11, after V lost 5 bases and J lost 8 bases. This CDR3 spans 15 amino acids. Germline V gene data show CDR1 as SGHNT and CDR2 as YENEEA. The CDR3 DNA reads TGTGCCAGCAGCGGGGAAGCGGGAGACGGTGATGAGCAGTTCTTC. Protein sequence: CASSGEAGDGDEQFF.

This rearrangement joins TRBV5-4 to TRBJ1-1; D is possibly TRBD1 (6 bases). Looked up from germline, CDR1 is SGHNT and CDR2 is YYREEE (reference sequence). Trimming left V 2 bases short and J 4 bases short, with 12 bases between. This CDR3 spans 14 amino acids. The CDR3 here is CASSFPGVATEAFF. The CDR3, as DNA: TGTGCCAGCAGCTTCCCAGGGGTGGCCACTGAAGCTTTCTTT.

The chain joins TRBV30 to TRBJ2-3, with 9 positions matching TRBD2. This CDR3 region has 15 residues. Germline lookup yields CDR1 GTSNPN and CDR2 SVGIG (reference sequence). V gave up 2 bases and J gave up 0 bases; unmatched junction bases: 3. This chain's CDR3 is CAWSLGTSSTDTQYF. The CDR3 bases are TGTGCCTGGAGTCTCGGGACTAGCAGCACAGATACGCAGTATTTT. Complete variable domain (other parts from reference TRBV30 and TRBJ2-3): SQTIHQWPATLVQPVGSPLSLECTVEGTSNPNLYWYRQAAGRGLQLLFYSVGIGQISSEVPQNLSASRPQDRQFILSSKKLLLSDSGFYLCAWSLGTSSTDTQYFGPGTRLTVL.

V is TRBV4-1 and J is TRBJ1-1; D perhaps matches TRBD1 (5 bases). This CDR3 contains 17 residues. The germline V and J ends were trimmed by 4 bases and 1 base, with 19 bases remaining between them. Germline loops: CDR1 MGHRA, CDR2 YSYEKL. The CDR3 sequence is CASSRTDQGAPNTEAFF. As DNA, the CDR3 is TGCGCCAGCAGCCGAACCGATCAAGGGGCTCCGAACACTGAAGCTTTCTTT.